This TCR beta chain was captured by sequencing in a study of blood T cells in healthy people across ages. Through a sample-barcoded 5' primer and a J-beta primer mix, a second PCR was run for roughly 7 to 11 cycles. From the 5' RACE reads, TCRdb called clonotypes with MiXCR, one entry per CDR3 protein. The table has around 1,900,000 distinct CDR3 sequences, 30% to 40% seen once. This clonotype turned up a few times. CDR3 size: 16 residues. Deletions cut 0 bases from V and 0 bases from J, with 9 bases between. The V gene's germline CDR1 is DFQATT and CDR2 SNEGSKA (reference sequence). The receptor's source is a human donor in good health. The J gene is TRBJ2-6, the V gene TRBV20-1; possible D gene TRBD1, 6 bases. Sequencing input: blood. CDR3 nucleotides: TGCAGTGCTAGAGATCTCAGGGGCTCTGGGGCCAACGTCCTGACTTTC. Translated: CSARDLRGSGANVLTF.